Following are 8 T cell receptor beta chains from one sample sequenced in a study of cytomegalovirus exposure and HLA in healthy donors. PCR amplification relied on 60 Vbeta primers (plus 13 Jbeta primers). The repertoire was sequenced with immunoSEQ multiplex PCR; TCRdb's copy has only in-frame clones and lacks some. The sample holds 250,000 to 350,000 clones, about nine tenths seen once. The sequenced material came from PBMCs. Source of these receptors: a man aged 40-55 years in good health and CMV-seropositive.

The chain couples TRBV9 to TRBJ2-3, with 7 bases lining up with TRBD2. V shed 0 bases, J shed 0 bases, and the junction held 4 bases outside the gene matches. The germline V gene encodes CDR1 SGDLS and CDR2 YYNGEE. The CDR3 loop spans 16 amino acids. The CDR3 DNA follows: TGTGCCAGCAGCGTAGGGCCTAGCGGAAGCACAGATACGCAGTATTTT. As protein: CASSVGPSGSTDTQYF.

This clone has a handful of counts. The CDR3 sequence: CASSPTGSVRQPQHF. The DNA for the CDR3 is TGTGCCAGCAGCCCGACAGGGTCGGTTCGTCAGCCCCAGCATTTT. V gene TRBV6-5 combines with J gene TRBJ1-5, with TRBD1 identical over 7 bases. Germline assignment: CDR1 MNHEY and CDR2 SVGAGI. The trim removed 6 bases at V and 6 bases at J, leaving 11 bases unmatched. This CDR3 region has 15 residues.

V usage is TRBV18 and J usage is TRBJ1-6, with TRBD1 matching over 8 bases. J was trimmed by 7 bases and V by 1 base; bases with no gene match: 3. The length of the CDR3 is 15 residues. In germline, CDR1 is KGHSH, CDR2 LQKENI. In nucleotides, the CDR3 is TGTGCCAGCTCACCACGCCGGGACAGGAATTCACCCCTCCACTTT. Translated: CASSPRRDRNSPLHF.

This chain uses TRBV5-4 with TRBJ2-5; TRBD2 agrees at 9 bases. This CDR3 region has 15 residues. J was trimmed by 1 base and V by 4 bases; bases with no gene match: 5. Germline V gives CDR1 SGHNT, CDR2 YYREEE (reference sequence). The CDR3 nucleotides read TGTGCCAGCAGCCTTAGCGGGAGCGGCCAAGAGACCCAGTACTTC. It encodes CASSLSGSGQETQYF.

The chain combines TRBV28 with TRBJ1-5, with D perhaps matching TRBD1 (5 bases). Germline CDR1 is MDHEN and CDR2 is SYDVKM. V lost 6 bases and J lost 0, with 9 bases in between. The CDR3 has 14 amino acids. DNA for the CDR3: TGTGCCAGCAGAGGGGCAGCTAGCAATCAGCCCCAGCATTTT. Translating it yields CASRGAASNQPQHF.

The rearrangement uses TRBV7-3 and TRBJ2-2; 7 bases match TRBD1. Germline assignment: CDR1 SGHTA and CDR2 FQGTGA. V lost 5 bases to trimming and J lost 4 bases; unmatched junction nucleotides: 7. This CDR3 is built from 15 residues. Here the CDR3 DNA reads TGTGCCAGCAGCCTAGGGACAGCGAGCACCGGGGAGCTGTTTTTT. This sequence encodes CASSLGTASTGELFF.

A note on this clone: Germline and junction disagree at one end, which may indicate a read error. The chain uses TRBV7-7 and TRBJ2-5; 11 bases fit TRBD2. This CDR3 has 16 amino acids. The germline V gene encodes CDR1 SSHAT and CDR2 FNYEAQ (reference sequence). The CDR3 here is CASSFIAGGGQETQYF. Here the CDR3 DNA reads TGTGCTAGCAGCTTCATAGCGGGAGGGGGACAGGAGACCCAGTACTTC.

This chain joins TRBV5-1 and TRBJ2-7; D is unclear. Germline CDR1 and CDR2: SGHRS and YFSETQ. CDR3 length equals 14 residues. V was pared by 0 bases and J by 0 bases, with 7 bases between. The CDR3 is CASSLADTSYEQYF. The CDR3 region has the DNA TGCGCCAGCAGCTTGGCCGACACCTCCTACGAGCAGTACTTC.